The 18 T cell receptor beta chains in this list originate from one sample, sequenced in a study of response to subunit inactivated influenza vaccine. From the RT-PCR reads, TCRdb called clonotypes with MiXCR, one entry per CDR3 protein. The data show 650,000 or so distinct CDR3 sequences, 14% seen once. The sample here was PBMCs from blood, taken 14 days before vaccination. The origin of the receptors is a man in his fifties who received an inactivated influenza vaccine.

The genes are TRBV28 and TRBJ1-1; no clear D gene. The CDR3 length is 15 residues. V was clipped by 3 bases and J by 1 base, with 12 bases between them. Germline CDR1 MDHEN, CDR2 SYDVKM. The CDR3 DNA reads TGTGCCAGCAGTTTCGGTTTGAATACGAACACTGAAGCTTTCTTT. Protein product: CASSFGLNTNTEAFF.

CDR3 sequence reads: CSARGTTGANVLTF. Written as DNA, the CDR3 is TGCAGTGCTAGAGGGACGACCGGGGCCAACGTCCTGACTTTC. The chain uses TRBV20-1 and TRBJ2-6; D is unresolved. The CDR3 is 14 residues long. Germline CDR1 DFQATT, CDR2 SNEGSKA (reference sequence). The V and J ends lost 1 base and 4 bases respectively, with 8 bases between them.

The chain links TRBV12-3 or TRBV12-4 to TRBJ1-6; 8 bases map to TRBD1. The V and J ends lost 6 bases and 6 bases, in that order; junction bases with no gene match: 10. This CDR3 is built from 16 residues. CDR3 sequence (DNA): TGTGCCAGCAGCCCCCCCCGGACAGGGTTTAATTCACCCCTCCACTTT. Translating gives CASSPPRTGFNSPLHF.

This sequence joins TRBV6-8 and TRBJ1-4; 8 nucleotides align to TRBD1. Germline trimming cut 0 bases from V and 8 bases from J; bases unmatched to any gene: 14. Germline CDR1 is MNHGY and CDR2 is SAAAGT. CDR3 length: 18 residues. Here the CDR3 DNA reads TGTGCCAGCAGTTACTCGACCCTCCCGACAGGGGTTAACGAAAAACTGTTTTTT. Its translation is CASSYSTLPTGVNEKLFF.

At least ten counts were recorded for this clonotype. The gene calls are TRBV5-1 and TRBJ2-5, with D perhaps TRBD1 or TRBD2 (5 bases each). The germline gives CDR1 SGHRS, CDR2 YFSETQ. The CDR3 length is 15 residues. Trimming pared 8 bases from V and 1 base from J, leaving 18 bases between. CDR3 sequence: CASGTRGRTQETQYF. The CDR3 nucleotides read TGCGCCAGTGGGACCCGGGGCAGGACCCAAGAGACCCAGTACTTC.

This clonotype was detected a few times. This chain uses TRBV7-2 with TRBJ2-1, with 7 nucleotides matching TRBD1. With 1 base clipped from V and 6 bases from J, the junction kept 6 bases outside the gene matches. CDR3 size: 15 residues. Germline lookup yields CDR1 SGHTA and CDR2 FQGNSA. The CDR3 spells CASSLGQGRLNEQFF. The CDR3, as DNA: TGTGCCAGCAGCTTAGGACAGGGTCGTCTCAATGAGCAGTTCTTC.

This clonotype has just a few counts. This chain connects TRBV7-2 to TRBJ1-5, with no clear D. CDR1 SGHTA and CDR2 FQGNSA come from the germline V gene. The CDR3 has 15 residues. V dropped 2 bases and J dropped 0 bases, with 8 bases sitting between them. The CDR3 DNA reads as TGTGCCAGCAGCTTAATACATTATAGCAATCAGCCCCAGCATTTT. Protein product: CASSLIHYSNQPQHF.

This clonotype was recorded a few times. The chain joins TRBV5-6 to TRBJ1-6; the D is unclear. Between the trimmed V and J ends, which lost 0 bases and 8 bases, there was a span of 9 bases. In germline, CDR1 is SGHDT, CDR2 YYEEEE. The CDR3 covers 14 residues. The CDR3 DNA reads TGTGCCAGCAGCTTGGGCAGGAGAGATTCACCCCTCCACTTT. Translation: CASSLGRRDSPLHF.

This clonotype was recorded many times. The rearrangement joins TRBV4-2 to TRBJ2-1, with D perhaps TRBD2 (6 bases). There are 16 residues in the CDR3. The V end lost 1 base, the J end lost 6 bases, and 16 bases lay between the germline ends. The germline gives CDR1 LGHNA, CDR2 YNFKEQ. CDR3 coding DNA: TGTGCCAGCAGCCAAGGGGGACTGGGGGTCTTCAATGAGCAGTTCTTC. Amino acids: CASSQGGLGVFNEQFF.

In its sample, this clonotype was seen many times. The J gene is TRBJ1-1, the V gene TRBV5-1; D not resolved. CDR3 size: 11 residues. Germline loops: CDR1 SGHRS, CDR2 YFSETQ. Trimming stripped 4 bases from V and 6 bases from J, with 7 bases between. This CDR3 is CASSGLAEAFF. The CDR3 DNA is TGCGCCAGCAGCGGACTGGCTGAAGCTTTCTTT.

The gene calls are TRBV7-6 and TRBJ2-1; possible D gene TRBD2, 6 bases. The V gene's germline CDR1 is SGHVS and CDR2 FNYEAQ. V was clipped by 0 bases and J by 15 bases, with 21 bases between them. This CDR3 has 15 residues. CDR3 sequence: CASSLASSGAVEWFF. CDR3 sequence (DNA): TGTGCCAGCAGCTTAGCGTCTTCGGGAGCCGTGGAGTGGTTCTTC.

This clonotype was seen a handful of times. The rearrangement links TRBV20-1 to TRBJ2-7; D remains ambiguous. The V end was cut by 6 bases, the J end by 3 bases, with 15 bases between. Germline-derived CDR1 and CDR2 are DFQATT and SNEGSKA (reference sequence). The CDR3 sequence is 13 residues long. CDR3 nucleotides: TGCAGTGCCGAGGTGGGTGCTGGCTACGAGCAGTACTTC. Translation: CSAEVGAGYEQYF.

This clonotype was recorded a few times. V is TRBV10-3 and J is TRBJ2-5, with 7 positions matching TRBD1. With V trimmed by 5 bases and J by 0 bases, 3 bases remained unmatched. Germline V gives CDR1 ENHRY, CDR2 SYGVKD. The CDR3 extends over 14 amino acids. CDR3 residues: CAISKGQNQETQYF. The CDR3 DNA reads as TGTGCCATCAGTAAGGGACAGAACCAAGAGACCCAGTACTTC.

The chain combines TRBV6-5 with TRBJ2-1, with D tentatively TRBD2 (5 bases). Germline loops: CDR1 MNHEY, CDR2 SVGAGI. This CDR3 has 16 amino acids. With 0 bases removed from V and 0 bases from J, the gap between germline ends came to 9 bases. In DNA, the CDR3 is TGTGCCAGCAGTTACTCGAGCGGTCTCTCCTACAATGAGCAGTTCTTC. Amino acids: CASSYSSGLSYNEQFF.

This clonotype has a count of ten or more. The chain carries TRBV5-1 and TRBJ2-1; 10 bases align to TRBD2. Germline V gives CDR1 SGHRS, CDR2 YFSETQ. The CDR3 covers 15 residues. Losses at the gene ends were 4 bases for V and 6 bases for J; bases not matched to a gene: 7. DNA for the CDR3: TGCGCCAGCAGCCTGGGACTAGCGTTTGGCAATGAGCAGTTCTTC. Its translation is CASSLGLAFGNEQFF.

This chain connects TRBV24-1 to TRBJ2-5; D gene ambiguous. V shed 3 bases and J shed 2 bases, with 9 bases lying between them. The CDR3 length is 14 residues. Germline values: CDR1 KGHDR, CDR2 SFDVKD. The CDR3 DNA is TGTGCCACCAGTGATACGCTCAGTCAAGAGACCCAGTACTTC. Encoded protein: CATSDTLSQETQYF.

In nucleotides, the CDR3 is TGTGCCAGCAGCGGCGGGGGGGCCACCTACAATGAGCAGTTCTTC. The encoded protein is CASSGGGATYNEQFF. The rearrangement uses TRBV9 and TRBJ2-1; 9 bases are shared with TRBD2. CDR1 and CDR2 from the germline V gene are SGDLS and YYNGEE. V lost 3 bases and J lost 2; bases outside the gene matches: 3. This CDR3 is built from 15 residues.

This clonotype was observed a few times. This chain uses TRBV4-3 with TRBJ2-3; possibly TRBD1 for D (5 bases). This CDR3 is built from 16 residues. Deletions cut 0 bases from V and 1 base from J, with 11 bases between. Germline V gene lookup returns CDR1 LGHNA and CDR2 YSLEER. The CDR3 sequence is CASSQDWGERTDTQYF. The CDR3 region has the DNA TGCGCCAGCAGCCAAGATTGGGGCGAACGCACAGATACGCAGTATTTT.